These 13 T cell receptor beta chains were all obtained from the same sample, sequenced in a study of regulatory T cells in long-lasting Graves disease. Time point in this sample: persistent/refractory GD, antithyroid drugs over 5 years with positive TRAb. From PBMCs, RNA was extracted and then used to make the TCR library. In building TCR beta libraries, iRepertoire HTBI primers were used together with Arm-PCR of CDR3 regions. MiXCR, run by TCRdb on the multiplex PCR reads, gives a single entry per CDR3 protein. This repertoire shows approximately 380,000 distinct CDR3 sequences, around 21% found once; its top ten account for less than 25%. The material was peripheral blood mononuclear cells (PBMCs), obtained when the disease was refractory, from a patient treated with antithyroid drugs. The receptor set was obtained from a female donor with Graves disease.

The CDR3 loop is CSARELGLRAFF. CDR3 in DNA: TGCAGTGCTAGAGAGTTGGGGCTGCGGGCTTTCTTT. The chain carries TRBV20-1 and TRBJ1-1, with D perhaps TRBD1 (5 bases). The ends were cut back, 0 bases at V and 11 bases at J, with 13 bases in the middle. Germline V gene data show CDR1 as DFQATT and CDR2 as SNEGSKA (reference sequence). The CDR3 extends over 12 amino acids.

The CDR3 DNA is TGTGCCAGCAGTTACCTTACTAGCGGGGGGAATTCCGGGGAGCTGTTTTTT. Residues: CASSYLTSGGNSGELFF. The chain combines TRBV6-2 or TRBV6-3 with TRBJ2-2, with 12 positions matching TRBD2. The CDR3 is 17 amino acids. The V gene end was trimmed by 2 bases and the J gene end by 6 bases; junction bases not matched to a gene: 7. Germline-derived CDR1 and CDR2 are MNHEY and SVGEGT.

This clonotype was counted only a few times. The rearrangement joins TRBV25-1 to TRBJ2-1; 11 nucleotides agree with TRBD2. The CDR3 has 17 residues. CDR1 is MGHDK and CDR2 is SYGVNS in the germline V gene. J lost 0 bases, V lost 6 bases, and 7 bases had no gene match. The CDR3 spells CASRASGRPSSYNEQFF. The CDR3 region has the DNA TGTGCCAGCAGGGCTAGCGGGAGGCCGAGCTCCTACAATGAGCAGTTCTTC. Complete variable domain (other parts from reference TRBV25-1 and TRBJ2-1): EADIYQTPRYLVIGTGKKITLECSQTMGHDKMYWYQQDPGMELHLIHYSYGVNSTEKGDLSSESTVSRIRTEHFPLTLESARPSHTSQYLCASRASGRPSSYNEQFFGPGTRLTVL.

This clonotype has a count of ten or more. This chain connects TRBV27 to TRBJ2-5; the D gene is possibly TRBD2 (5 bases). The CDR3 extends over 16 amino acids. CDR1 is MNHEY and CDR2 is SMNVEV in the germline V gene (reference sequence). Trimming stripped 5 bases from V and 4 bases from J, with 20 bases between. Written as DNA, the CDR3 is TGTGCCAGCAGTCCATTTCCAGCGGCCTTATTAGAGACCCAGTACTTC. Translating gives CASSPFPAALLETQYF.

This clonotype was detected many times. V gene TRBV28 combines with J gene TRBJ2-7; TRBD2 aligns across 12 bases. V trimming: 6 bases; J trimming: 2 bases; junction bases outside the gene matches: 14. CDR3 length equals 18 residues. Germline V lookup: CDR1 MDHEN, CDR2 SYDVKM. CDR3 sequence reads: CASSLSLAGGAQTYEQYF. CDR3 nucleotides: TGTGCCAGCAGCCTATCACTAGCGGGAGGAGCCCAAACCTACGAGCAGTACTTC.

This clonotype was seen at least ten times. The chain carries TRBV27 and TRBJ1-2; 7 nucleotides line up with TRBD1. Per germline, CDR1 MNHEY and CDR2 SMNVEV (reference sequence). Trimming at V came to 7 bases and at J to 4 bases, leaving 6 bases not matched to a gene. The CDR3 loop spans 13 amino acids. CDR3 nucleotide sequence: TGTGCCAGCACACAGGGGCTTGGCTATGGCTACACCTTC. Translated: CASTQGLGYGYTF.

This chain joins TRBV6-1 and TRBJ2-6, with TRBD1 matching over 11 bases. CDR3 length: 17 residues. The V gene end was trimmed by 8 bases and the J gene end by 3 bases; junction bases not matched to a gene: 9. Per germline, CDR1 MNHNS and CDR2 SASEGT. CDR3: CASGTGTGGVGANVLTF. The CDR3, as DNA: TGTGCCAGCGGAACCGGGACAGGGGGAGTTGGGGCCAACGTCCTGACTTTC.

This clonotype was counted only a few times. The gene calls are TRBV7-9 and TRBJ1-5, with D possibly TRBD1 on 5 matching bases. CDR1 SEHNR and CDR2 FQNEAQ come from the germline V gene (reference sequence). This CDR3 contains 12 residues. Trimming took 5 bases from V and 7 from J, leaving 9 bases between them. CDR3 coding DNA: TGTGCCAGCAGCGGGACGGGACAGCCCCAGCATTTT. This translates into CASSGTGQPQHF.

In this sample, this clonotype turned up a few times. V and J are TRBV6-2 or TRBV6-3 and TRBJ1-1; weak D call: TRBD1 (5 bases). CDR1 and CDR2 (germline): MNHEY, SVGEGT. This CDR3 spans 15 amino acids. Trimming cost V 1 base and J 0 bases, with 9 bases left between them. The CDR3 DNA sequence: TGTGCCAGCAGTTACTGGGGACGGATGAACACTGAAGCTTTCTTT. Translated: CASSYWGRMNTEAFF.

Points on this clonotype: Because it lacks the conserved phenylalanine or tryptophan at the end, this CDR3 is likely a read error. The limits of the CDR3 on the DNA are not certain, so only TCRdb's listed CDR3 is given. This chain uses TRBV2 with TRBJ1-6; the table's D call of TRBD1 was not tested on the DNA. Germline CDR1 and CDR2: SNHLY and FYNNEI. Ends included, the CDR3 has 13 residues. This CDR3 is CASKGTGGASYHS.

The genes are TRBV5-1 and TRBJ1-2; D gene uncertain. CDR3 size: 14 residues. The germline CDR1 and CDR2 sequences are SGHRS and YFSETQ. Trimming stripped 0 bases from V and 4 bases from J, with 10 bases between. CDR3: CASSLGGSSYGYTF. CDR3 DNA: TGCGCCAGCAGCTTGGGAGGCAGCTCCTATGGCTACACCTTC.

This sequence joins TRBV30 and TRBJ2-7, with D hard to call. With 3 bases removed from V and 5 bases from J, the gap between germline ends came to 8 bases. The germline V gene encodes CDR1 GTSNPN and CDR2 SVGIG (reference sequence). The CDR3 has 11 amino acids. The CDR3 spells CAWRGEDEQYF. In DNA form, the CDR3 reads TGTGCCTGGAGAGGAGAGGACGAGCAGTACTTC.

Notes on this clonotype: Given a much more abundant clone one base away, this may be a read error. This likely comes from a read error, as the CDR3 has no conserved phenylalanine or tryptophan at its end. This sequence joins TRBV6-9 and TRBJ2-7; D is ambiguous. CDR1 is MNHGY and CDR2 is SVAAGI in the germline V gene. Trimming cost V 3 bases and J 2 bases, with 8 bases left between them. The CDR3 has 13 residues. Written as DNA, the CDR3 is TGTGCCAGCAGTTACAGCATAGCCTACGAGCAGTACCTC. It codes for CASSYSIAYEQYL.